This T cell receptor beta chain was observed in a study of blood T cells in healthy people across ages. Study-wide findings and caveats: Strongly correlated with naive T cell percentage was TCR beta diversity. With age, beta diversity per million T cells declined roughly linearly, significantly by 40.

The CDR3 loop spans 14 amino acids. V shed 7 bases and J 1 base; nucleotides not matched to a gene: 6. Germline lookup yields CDR1 MNHEY and CDR2 SVGEGT. This clonotype was seen more than once but under ten times. Antigen specificity is unknown. PCR was performed a second time for about 7 to 12 cycles using a sample-barcoded 5' primer and a J-beta primer mix. TCRdb redid the calling of the 5' RACE reads with MiXCR, one entry per CDR3 protein. This table holds some 1,500,000 distinct CDR3 sequences, about 42% found once. Isolated per sample were at least 6 million PBMCs. This clonotype originated in a woman under 30 in good health. The V and J genes are TRBV6-2 or TRBV6-3 and TRBJ2-7; 8 bases are a match to TRBD2. Sample: blood. This chain's CDR3 is CASTVAGSSYEQYF. The CDR3 region has the DNA TGTGCCAGCACTGTAGCGGGGAGTTCCTACGAGCAGTACTTC.